This T cell receptor (beta chain) was recovered during a study of shared clonotypes between healthy human individuals. Study-level results: A small donor pool kept down the genetic and exposure-history diversity that was represented.

This CDR3 has 16 amino acids. CDR1 and CDR2 from the germline V gene are MGHDK and SYGVNS. The V end was cut by 4 bases, the J end by 0 bases, with 14 bases between. Sorted-subset replicate PCRs used 150 to 200 ng DNA, approximately 33,000 T cell genomes. Some clones are missing from TCRdb's copy, which holds only in-frame ones; the method was immunoSEQ multiplex PCR. The table shows about 110,000 clones, with approximately 70% occurring only once. Note on this clone: What it binds is not known.

The rearrangement uses TRBV25-1 and TRBJ2-3; D call uncertain. The receptor's source is a woman aged 25 to 39 in good health. Sequenced material: memory CD8+ T cells sorted from blood. Indicated subset: CD45RO+ cells pooled with CCR7-negative TemRA cells. CDR3 sequence: CASSASLETSTDTQYF. In DNA, the CDR3 is TGTGCCAGCAGTGCATCGCTAGAGACTAGCACAGATACGCAGTATTTT.